This T cell receptor beta chain is from a study of blood T cell repertoires in COVID-19. Allocation to cohorts depended on clinical history reported by the participants. In the original processing: Nucleated cell counts were estimated from reference gene primer amplification. The protocol was immunoSEQ multiplex PCR, while the TCRdb copy is restricted to in-frame clones and leaves out a portion. V and J calls and clone size are those listed in that table; D and trimming were worked out from the DNA. This sample carries about 82,000 clones, around 89% of them seen once, and the ten largest clones take 1.2%. Sequenced: PBMCs or T cells enriched from blood (not recorded which). The receptor was derived from a woman aged 45-60 years with acute COVID-19.

This CDR3 reads CASSLFLGGDYNYGYTF. The CDR3 DNA follows: TGTGCCAGCAGCTTATTTCTGGGGGGGGATTACAACTATGGCTACACCTTC. The chain is built from TRBV7-6 and TRBJ1-2, with D perhaps matching TRBD1 (5 bases). The CDR3 runs 17 residues. V was cut by 2 bases and J by 2 bases, with 18 bases left in between. Germline V gene data show CDR1 as SGHVS and CDR2 as FNYEAQ.